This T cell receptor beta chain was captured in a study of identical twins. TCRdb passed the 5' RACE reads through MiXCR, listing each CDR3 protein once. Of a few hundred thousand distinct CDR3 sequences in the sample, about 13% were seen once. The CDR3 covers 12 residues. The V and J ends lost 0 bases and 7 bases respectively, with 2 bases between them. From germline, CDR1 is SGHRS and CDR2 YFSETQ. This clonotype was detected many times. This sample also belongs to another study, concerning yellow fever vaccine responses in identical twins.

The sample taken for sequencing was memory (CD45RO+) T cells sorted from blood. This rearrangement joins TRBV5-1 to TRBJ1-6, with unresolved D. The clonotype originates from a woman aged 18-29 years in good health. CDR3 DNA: TGCGCCAGCAGCTTGGAGAATTCACCCCTCCACTTT. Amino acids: CASSLENSPLHF.